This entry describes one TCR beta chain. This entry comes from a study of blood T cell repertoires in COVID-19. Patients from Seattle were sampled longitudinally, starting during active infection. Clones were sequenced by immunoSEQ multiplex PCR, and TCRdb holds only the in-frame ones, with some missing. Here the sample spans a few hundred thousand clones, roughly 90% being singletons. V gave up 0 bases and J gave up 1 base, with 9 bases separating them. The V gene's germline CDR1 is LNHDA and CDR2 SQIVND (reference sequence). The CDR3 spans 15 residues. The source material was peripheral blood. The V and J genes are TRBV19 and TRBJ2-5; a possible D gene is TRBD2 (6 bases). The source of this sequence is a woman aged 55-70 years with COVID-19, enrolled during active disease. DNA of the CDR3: TGTGCCAGTAGTATAGACCGACTAGGCCAAGAGACCCAGTACTTC. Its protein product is CASSIDRLGQETQYF.